Only one count was recorded for the clone carrying this TCR beta chain. Its specificity is not known. These data are taken from a study of cytomegalovirus exposure and HLA in healthy donors. The length of the CDR3 is 14 residues. The V and J ends lost 6 bases and 3 bases, in that order; junction bases with no gene match: 5. Germline V gene data show CDR1 as ENHRY and CDR2 as SYGVKD. The study ran its PCR with 60 Vbeta and 13 Jbeta primers. Sequencing used immunoSEQ multiplex PCR; TCRdb keeps in-frame clones, though not all of them. Among over 150,000 clones, about 68% were seen once, and the ten largest hold 2.1%. Study-wide points: An analysis done earlier found most TCR beta V segments productive about 87% or about 30% of the time.

The clonotype originates from a man aged 25-40 years in good health and CMV-seronegative. V and J are TRBV10-3 and TRBJ2-7, with 10 bases identical to TRBD2. Material for sequencing was PBMCs. The CDR3 DNA reads TGTGCCATCAGAATAGCGGGGGGAAACTACGAGCAGTACTTC. Residues: CAIRIAGGNYEQYF.